The rows below give T cell receptor beta chains drawn from one sample of a study of CD4+ T cells in melanoma. The assay was immunoSEQ multiplex PCR, and TCRdb's table has in-frame clones only and misses some. The top ten clones hold roughly 23% of a sample with 6,700 or so clones, about 71% of them seen once. The specimen was cells from a culture (not recorded whether cultured in vitro). The receptors originated from a human donor with melanoma. Both conserved end residues are part of each CDR3. Each record gives: D gene, clone size, J gene, V gene, CDR3 protein, CDR3 DNA. The D gene is left open where the match is weak. Size is omitted from some rows. Given values are once, few, many or a class for expanded clones.

D: -; size: -; J: TRBJ2-7; V: TRBV6-6; CDR3: CASSPRPWDINYEQYF; DNA: TGTGCCAGCAGCCCAAGGCCCTGGGACATAAACTACGAGCAGTACTTC
D: TRBD1; size: few; J: TRBJ1-1; V: TRBV6-2/TRBV6-3; CDR3: CASSQGAEAFF; DNA: TGTGCCAGCAGTCAGGGGGCTGAAGCTTTCTTT
D: -; size: -; J: TRBJ2-1; V: TRBV27; CDR3: CASSIVAYNEQFF; DNA: TGTGCCAGCAGCATAGTCGCTTACAATGAGCAGTTCTTC
D: TRBD2; size: -; J: TRBJ2-3; V: TRBV7-2; CDR3: CASSGTSGGGTDTQYF; DNA: TGTGCCAGCAGCGGGACTAGCGGGGGGGGGACAGATACGCAGTATTTT
D: -; size: -; J: TRBJ2-4; V: TRBV6-5; CDR3: CASSYAGANIQYF; DNA: TGTGCCAGCAGTTACGCGGGGGCAAACATTCAGTACTTC
D: -; size: -; J: TRBJ2-7; V: TRBV7-2; CDR3: CASSLDFGTYYEQYF; DNA: TGTGCCAGCAGCTTAGATTTCGGCACCTACTACGAGCAGTACTTC
D: -; size: -; J: TRBJ1-4; V: TRBV27; CDR3: CASSLSLVHNEKLFF; DNA: TGTGCCAGCAGTTTATCACTCGTCCATAATGAAAAACTGTTTTTT
D: -; size: -; J: TRBJ2-7; V: TRBV7-8; CDR3: CASSPTPYEQYF; DNA: TGTGCCAGCAGCCCTACCCCCTACGAGCAGTACTTC
D: TRBD1; size: few; J: TRBJ2-2; V: TRBV10-1; CDR3: CASSESNGAGGLFF; DNA: TGCGCCAGCAGTGAGTCAAACGGGGCAGGGGGCCTGTTTTTT
D: TRBD2; size: few; J: TRBJ2-1; V: TRBV10-1; CDR3: CASSDSLVAGGRDEQFF; DNA: TGCGCCAGCAGTGATTCATTAGTAGCGGGGGGGCGAGATGAGCAGTTCTTC
D: -; size: few; J: TRBJ1-4; V: TRBV3-1/TRBV3-2; CDR3: CASSPDSGNEKLFF; DNA: TGTGCCAGCAGCCCGGACAGCGGTAATGAAAAACTGTTTTTT
D: TRBD1; size: -; J: TRBJ1-5; V: TRBV7-2; CDR3: CASSPTGGTNQPQHF; DNA: TGTGCCAGCAGCCCAACAGGGGGAACGAATCAGCCCCAGCATTTT
D: -; size: -; J: TRBJ1-5; V: TRBV4-3; CDR3: CASSQDFSRAGINQPQHF; DNA: TGCGCCAGCAGCCAAGATTTCAGCAGGGCGGGAATAAATCAGCCCCAGCATTTT
D: -; size: -; J: TRBJ2-5; V: TRBV7-9; CDR3: CASSLWVQRIQETQYF; DNA: TGTGCCAGCAGCTTATGGGTTCAGCGTATCCAAGAGACCCAGTACTTC
D: -; size: -; J: TRBJ2-5; V: TRBV4-1; CDR3: CASSQDRGGDYQETQYF; DNA: TGCGCCAGCAGCCAAGATCGGGGCGGGGACTACCAAGAGACCCAGTACTTC
D: -; size: -; J: TRBJ1-1; V: TRBV7-9; CDR3: CASSLAGGAEAFF; DNA: TGTGCCAGCAGCTTAGCGGGTGGGGCTGAAGCTTTCTTT
D: -; size: -; J: TRBJ1-2; V: TRBV5-1; CDR3: CASSLGTANYGYTF; DNA: TGCGCCAGCAGCTTGGGGACAGCTAACTATGGCTACACCTTC
D: -; size: few; J: TRBJ2-1; V: TRBV19; CDR3: CASRGGEQFF; DNA: TGTGCCTCCAGAGGGGGGGAGCAGTTCTTC
D: -; size: -; J: TRBJ2-2; V: TRBV25-1; CDR3: CASSPFIGELFF; DNA: TGTGCCAGCAGTCCCTTCATCGGGGAGCTGTTTTTT
D: TRBD1; size: -; J: TRBJ2-1; V: TRBV29-1; CDR3: CSTGQGGYNEQFF; DNA: TGCAGCACTGGACAGGGTGGGTACAATGAGCAGTTCTTC
D: -; size: -; J: TRBJ1-2; V: TRBV4-3; CDR3: CASSRDAGSGYTF; DNA: TGCGCCAGCAGCCGAGATGCAGGGTCAGGCTACACCTTC
D: TRBD1; size: -; J: TRBJ1-2; V: TRBV19; CDR3: CASSIRTPPGQAPDYGYTF; DNA: TGTGCCAGTAGTATTCGAACTCCCCCGGGACAGGCCCCCGACTATGGCTACACCTTC
D: TRBD1; size: -; J: TRBJ2-2; V: TRBV6-6; CDR3: CASSPGGGELFF; DNA: TGTGCCAGCAGTCCAGGGGGCGGGGAGCTGTTTTTT
D: TRBD1; size: -; J: TRBJ1-3; V: TRBV4-3; CDR3: CASSQRTGGRGNTIYF; DNA: TGCGCCAGCAGCCAAAGGACAGGGGGCAGAGGAAACACCATATATTTT
D: -; size: -; J: TRBJ1-2; V: TRBV6-5; CDR3: CASRQANYGYTF; DNA: TGTGCCAGCCGGCAAGCTAACTATGGCTACACCTTC